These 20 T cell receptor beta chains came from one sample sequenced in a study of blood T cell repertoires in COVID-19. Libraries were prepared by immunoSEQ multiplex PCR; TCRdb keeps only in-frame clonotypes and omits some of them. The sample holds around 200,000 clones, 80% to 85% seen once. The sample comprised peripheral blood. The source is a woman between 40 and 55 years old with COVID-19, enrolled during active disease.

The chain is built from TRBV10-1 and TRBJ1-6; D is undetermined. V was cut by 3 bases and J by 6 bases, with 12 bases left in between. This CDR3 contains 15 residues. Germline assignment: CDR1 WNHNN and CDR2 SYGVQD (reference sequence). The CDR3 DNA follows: TGCGCCAGCAGTGAATCAGGAATTTCTAATTCACCCCTCCACTTT. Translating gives CASSESGISNSPLHF.

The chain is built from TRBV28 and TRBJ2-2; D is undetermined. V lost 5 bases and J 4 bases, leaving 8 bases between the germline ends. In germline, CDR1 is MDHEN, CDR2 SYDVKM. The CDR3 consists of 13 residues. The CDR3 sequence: CASSLPLTGELFF. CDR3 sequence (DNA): TGTGCCAGCAGTCTCCCCCTCACCGGGGAGCTGTTTTTT. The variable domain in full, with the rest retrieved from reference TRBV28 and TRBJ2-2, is DVKVTQSSRYLVKRTGEKVFLECVQDMDHENMFWYRQDPGLGLRLIYFSYDVKMKEKGDIPEGYSVSREKKERFSLILESASTNQTSMYLCASSLPLTGELFFGEGSRLTVL.

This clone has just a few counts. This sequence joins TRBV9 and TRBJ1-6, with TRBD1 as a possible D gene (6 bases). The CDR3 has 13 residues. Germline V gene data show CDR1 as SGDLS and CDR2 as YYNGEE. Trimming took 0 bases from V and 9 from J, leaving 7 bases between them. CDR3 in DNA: TGTGCCAGCAGCGTAGCAGGGGCTTCACCCCTCCACTTT. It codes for CASSVAGASPLHF.

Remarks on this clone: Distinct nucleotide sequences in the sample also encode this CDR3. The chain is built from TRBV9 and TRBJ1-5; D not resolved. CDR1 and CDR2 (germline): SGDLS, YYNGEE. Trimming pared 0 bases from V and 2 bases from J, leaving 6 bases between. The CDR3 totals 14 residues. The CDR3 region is CASSVGQGNQPQHF. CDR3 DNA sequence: TGTGCCAGCAGCGTAGGCCAGGGCAATCAGCCCCAGCATTTT.

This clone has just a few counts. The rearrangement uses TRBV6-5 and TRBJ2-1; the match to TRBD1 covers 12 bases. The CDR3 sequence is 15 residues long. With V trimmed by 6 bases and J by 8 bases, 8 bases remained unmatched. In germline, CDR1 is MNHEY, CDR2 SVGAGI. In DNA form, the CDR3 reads TGTGCCAGCAGGACAGGGACAGGGGGCCTCGATGAGCAGTTCTTC. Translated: CASRTGTGGLDEQFF.

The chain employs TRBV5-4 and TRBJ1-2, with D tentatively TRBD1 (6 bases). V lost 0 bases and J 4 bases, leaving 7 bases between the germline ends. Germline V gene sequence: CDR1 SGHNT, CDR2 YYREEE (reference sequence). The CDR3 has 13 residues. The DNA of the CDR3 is TGTGCCAGCAGCTTGGTAGGGGGCTATGGCTACACCTTC. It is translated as CASSLVGGYGYTF. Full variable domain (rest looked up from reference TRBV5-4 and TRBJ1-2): ETGVTQSPTHLIKTRGQQVTLRCSSQSGHNTVSWYQQALGQGPQFIFQYYREEENGRGNFPPRFSGLQFPNYSSELNVNALELDDSALYLCASSLVGGYGYTFGSGTRLTVV.

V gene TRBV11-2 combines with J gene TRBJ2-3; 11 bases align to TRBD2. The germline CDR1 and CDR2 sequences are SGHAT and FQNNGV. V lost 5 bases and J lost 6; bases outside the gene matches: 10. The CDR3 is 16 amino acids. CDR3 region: CASSGPGLAVHDTQYF. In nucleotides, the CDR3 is TGTGCCAGCAGCGGCCCGGGACTAGCGGTACATGATACGCAGTATTTT.

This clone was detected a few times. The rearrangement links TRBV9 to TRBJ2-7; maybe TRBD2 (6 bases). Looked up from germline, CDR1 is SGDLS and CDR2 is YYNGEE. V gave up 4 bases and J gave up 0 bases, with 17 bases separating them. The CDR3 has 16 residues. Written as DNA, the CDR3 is TGTGCCAGCAGCCCCGAGCCGGGGGAAAGCTCCTACGAGCAGTACTTC. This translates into CASSPEPGESSYEQYF.

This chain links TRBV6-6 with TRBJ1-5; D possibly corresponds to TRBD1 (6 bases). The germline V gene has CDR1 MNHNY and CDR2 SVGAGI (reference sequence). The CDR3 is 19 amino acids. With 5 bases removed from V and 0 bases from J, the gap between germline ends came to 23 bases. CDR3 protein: CASSPIITGNLYSNQPQHF. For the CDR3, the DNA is TGTGCCAGCAGTCCAATTATTACAGGGAACCTATATAGCAATCAGCCCCAGCATTTT.

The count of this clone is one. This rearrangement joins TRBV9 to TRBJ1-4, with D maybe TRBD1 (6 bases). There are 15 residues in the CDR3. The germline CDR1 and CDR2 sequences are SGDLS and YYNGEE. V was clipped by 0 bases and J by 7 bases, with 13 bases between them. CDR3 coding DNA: TGTGCCAGCAGCGTAGGGGGGCGACTGGGTGAAAAACTGTTTTTT. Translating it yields CASSVGGRLGEKLFF.

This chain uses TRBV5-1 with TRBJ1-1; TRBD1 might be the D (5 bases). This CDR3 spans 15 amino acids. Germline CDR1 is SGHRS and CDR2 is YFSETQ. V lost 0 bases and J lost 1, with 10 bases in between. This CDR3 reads CASSLGGYGNTEAFF. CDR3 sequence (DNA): TGCGCCAGCAGCTTGGGGGGCTACGGGAACACTGAAGCTTTCTTT.

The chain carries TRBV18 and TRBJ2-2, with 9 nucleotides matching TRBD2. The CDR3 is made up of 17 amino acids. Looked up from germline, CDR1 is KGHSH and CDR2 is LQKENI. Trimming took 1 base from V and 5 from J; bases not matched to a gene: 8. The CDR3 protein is CASSPLSAGGLTGELFF. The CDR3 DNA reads TGTGCCAGCTCACCACTGTCTGCGGGAGGGCTGACCGGGGAGCTGTTTTTT.

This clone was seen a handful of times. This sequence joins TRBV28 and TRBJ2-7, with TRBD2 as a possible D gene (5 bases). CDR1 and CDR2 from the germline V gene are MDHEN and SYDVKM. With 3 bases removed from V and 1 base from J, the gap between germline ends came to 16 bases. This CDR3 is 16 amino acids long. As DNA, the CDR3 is TGTGCCAGCAGTTTGGGCGGAGCGGATTCTTCCTACGAGCAGTACTTC. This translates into CASSLGGADSSYEQYF.

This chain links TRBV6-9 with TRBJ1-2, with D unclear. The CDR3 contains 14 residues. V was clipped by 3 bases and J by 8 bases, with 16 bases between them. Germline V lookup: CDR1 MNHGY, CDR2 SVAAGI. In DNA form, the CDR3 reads TGTGCCAGCAGTTACCGGCCCCCTAGTTTAGGCTACACCTTC. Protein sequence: CASSYRPPSLGYTF.

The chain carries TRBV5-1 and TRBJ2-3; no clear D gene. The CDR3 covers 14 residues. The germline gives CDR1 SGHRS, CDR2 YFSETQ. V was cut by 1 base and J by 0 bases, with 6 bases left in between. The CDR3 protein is CASSLLSSTDTQYF. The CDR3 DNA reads TGCGCCAGCAGCTTGTTGTCTAGCACAGATACGCAGTATTTT.

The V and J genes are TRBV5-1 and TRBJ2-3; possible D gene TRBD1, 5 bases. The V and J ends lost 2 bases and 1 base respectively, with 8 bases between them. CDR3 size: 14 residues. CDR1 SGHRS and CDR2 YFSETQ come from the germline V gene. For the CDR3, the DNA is TGCGCCAGCAGCTTAACACAGGGCACAGATACGCAGTATTTT. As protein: CASSLTQGTDTQYF.

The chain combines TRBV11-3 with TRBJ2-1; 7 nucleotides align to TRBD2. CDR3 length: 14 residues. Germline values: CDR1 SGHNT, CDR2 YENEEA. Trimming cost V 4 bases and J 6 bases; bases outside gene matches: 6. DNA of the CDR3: TGTGCCAGCAGCTGGAATCGGGGGGTCAATGAGCAGTTCTTC. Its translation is CASSWNRGVNEQFF.

For the CDR3, the DNA is TGTGCCAGCAGCTCTGGACAGACGCAAGAGACCCAGTACTTC. This translates into CASSSGQTQETQYF. The V call is TRBV11-1, the J call TRBJ2-5, with a weak D call TRBD1 (6 bases). The CDR3 is 14 amino acids. In germline, CDR1 is SGHAT, CDR2 FQDESV (reference sequence). With 4 bases removed from V and 2 bases from J, the gap between germline ends came to 11 bases.

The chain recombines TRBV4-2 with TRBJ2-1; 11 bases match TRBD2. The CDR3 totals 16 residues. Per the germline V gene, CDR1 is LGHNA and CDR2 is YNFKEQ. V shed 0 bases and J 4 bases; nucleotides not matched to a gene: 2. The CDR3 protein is CASSQDGTSGYNEQFF. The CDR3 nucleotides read TGTGCCAGCAGCCAAGATGGGACTAGCGGATACAATGAGCAGTTCTTC.

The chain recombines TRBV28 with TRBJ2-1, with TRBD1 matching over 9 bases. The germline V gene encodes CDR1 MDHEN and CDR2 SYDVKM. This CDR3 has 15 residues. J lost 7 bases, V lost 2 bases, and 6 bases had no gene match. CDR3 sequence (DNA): TGTGCCAGCAGTTTACCGGGACAGGGAAGAAATGAGCAGTTCTTC. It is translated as CASSLPGQGRNEQFF.